One sample yielded the 8 T cell receptor beta chains listed below, sequenced in a study of shared clonotypes between healthy human individuals. TCRdb's copy holds only in-frame clones and misses some; the assay was immunoSEQ multiplex PCR. The data contain 2 million to 3 million clones, roughly 93% of them singletons. The sequencing sample was made of naive CD4+ T cells from PBMCs. Subset defined: CD45RA+ positively selected. Receptors originate from a man aged 18 to 29 in good health. Some clones in this sample may be carry-over from other donors' samples.

This clone was observed a single time. V and J are TRBV5-1 and TRBJ2-7; 10 bases map to TRBD2. CDR1 is SGHRS, CDR2 YFSETQ, per germline. The CDR3 has 16 residues. After removal of 0 bases from V and 0 bases from J, the junction contained 3 bases not matched to a gene. CDR3 loop: CASSLAPSGSSYEQYF. Here the CDR3 DNA reads TGCGCCAGCAGCTTGGCACCTAGCGGGAGCTCCTACGAGCAGTACTTC.

In this sample, this clone turned up a few times. The chain couples TRBV5-4 to TRBJ1-1, with D perhaps matching TRBD1 (6 bases). V was pared by 4 bases and J by 4 bases, with 14 bases between. Germline lookup yields CDR1 SGHNT and CDR2 YYREEE (reference sequence). This CDR3 comprises 14 residues. CDR3 residues: CASSDHRASTEAFF. For the CDR3, the DNA is TGTGCCAGCAGCGACCACAGGGCCAGCACTGAAGCTTTCTTT. Full variable domain (missing parts from reference TRBV5-4 and TRBJ1-1): ETGVTQSPTHLIKTRGQQVTLRCSSQSGHNTVSWYQQALGQGPQFIFQYYREEENGRGNFPPRFSGLQFPNYSSELNVNALELDDSALYLCASSDHRASTEAFFGQGTRLTVV.

The CDR3 spells CASRDPGPRPYEQYF. The CDR3, as DNA: TGCGCCAGCAGGGACCCGGGACCGAGGCCCTACGAGCAGTACTTC. The chain recombines TRBV10-2 with TRBJ2-7; D possibly matches TRBD1 or TRBD2 (5 bases each). Germline assignment: CDR1 WSHSY and CDR2 SAAADI. V lost 6 bases and J 2 bases, leaving 17 bases between the germline ends. The CDR3 is 15 amino acids.

The V and J genes are TRBV29-1 and TRBJ1-3; TRBD1 might be the D (6 bases). Germline V lookup: CDR1 SQVTM, CDR2 ANQGSEA. CDR3 size: 13 residues. Trimming left V 4 bases short and J 4 bases short, with 11 bases between. The CDR3 sequence is CSVVGGAGNTIYF. CDR3 in DNA: TGCAGCGTTGTGGGGGGGGCAGGAAACACCATATATTTT.

The chain recombines TRBV6-1 with TRBJ2-7; tentatively, D is TRBD1 (6 bases). V gave up 4 bases and J gave up 4 bases, with 14 bases separating them. CDR1 is MNHNS, CDR2 SASEGT, per germline. This CDR3 region has 14 residues. The CDR3 region is CASSGRTALYEQYF. The CDR3 nucleotides are TGTGCCAGCAGTGGGAGGACAGCGTTGTACGAGCAGTACTTC.

The chain combines TRBV6-1 with TRBJ1-2; no reliable D call. Deletions cut 2 bases from V and 3 bases from J, with 13 bases between. The CDR3 contains 15 residues. Germline-derived CDR1 and CDR2 are MNHNS and SASEGT. This CDR3 reads CASSEREGLYYGYTF. As DNA, the CDR3 is TGTGCCAGCAGTGAAAGGGAAGGTTTGTACTATGGCTACACCTTC.

V usage is TRBV5-1 and J usage is TRBJ2-5, with 8 bases aligning to TRBD2. V was pared by 2 bases and J by 5 bases, with 14 bases of the junction left unmatched. The CDR3 spans 17 residues. CDR1 SGHRS and CDR2 YFSETQ come from the germline V gene. The chain's CDR3 is CASSFRPAGEGGETQYF. The CDR3 DNA follows: TGCGCCAGCAGCTTCCGCCCAGCGGGAGAGGGGGGGGAGACCCAGTACTTC.

The chain carries TRBV27 and TRBJ2-4; tentative D call: TRBD2 (5 bases). This CDR3 has 16 residues. Germline CDR1 is MNHEY and CDR2 is SMNVEV (reference sequence). V was shortened by 2 bases and J by 0 bases, with 11 bases between the two germline ends. CDR3 DNA sequence: TGTGCCAGCAGTTTACGGCCCGGGGTAGCCAAAAACATTCAGTACTTC. This encodes CASSLRPGVAKNIQYF.